This T cell receptor beta chain originates from a study of blood T cell repertoires in COVID-19. As for the study in general: Collection of acute and convalescent COVID-19 samples took place in the United States, Italy and Spain. T cells, B-cell-depleted T cells, or PBMCs supplied cDNA or gDNA.

CDR1 SGDLS and CDR2 YYNGEE come from the germline V gene. Trimming at V came to 5 bases and at J to 4 bases, leaving 3 bases not matched to a gene. The CDR3 is made up of 14 amino acids. A few counts support this clone. Authors' data handling: Estimation of nucleated cell counts was performed using reference gene primer amplification. Only in-frame clones appear in the TCRdb table, and some are missing; sequencing was by immunoSEQ multiplex PCR. From that table come the V and J calls and clone size; the DNA was used to work out D and trimming. The sample carries about 250,000 clones, 70% to 85% recorded once.

The TCR was taken from a middle-aged woman with active or convalescent COVID-19. The sequencing sample was made of peripheral blood. This chain joins TRBV9 and TRBJ1-2; 12 bases are shared with TRBD1. CDR3 residues: CASRGQGAVYGYTF. CDR3 coding DNA: TGTGCCAGCAGGGGACAGGGGGCCGTCTATGGCTACACCTTC.